A selection of T cell receptor beta chains follows, all from one sample in a study of blood T cell repertoires in COVID-19. The assay was immunoSEQ multiplex PCR, and TCRdb's table has in-frame clones only and misses some. This table holds approximately 200,000 clones, about 81% found once. Material: PBMCs or T cells enriched from blood (not recorded which). These receptors all stem from a man aged 40-49 years who had recovered from COVID-19. Both conserved end residues are part of each CDR3. The D gene is left open where the match is weak. Clone size, where shown, is once, few, many, or a class for clones that have expanded.

D gene,clone size,J gene,CDR3 length,V gene,CDR3 protein,CDR3 DNA
TRBD2,NA,TRBJ2-1,15,TRBV7-3,CASSPRLAGSNEQFF,TGTGCCAGCAGCCCCCGACTAGCGGGATCAAATGAGCAGTTCTTC
TRBD2,NA,TRBJ2-7,15,TRBV19,CASSMGLAGGYEQYF,TGTGCCAGTAGTATGGGACTAGCGGGAGGCTACGAGCAGTACTTC
TRBD1,NA,TRBJ1-6,17,TRBV4-1,CASSQALDRGMFSPLHF,TGCGCCAGCAGCCAAGCTTTGGACAGGGGAATGTTTTCACCCCTCCACTTT
NA,NA,TRBJ1-6,12,TRBV11-2,CASSYNNSPLHF,TGTGCCAGCAGCTATAATAATTCACCCCTCCACTTT
NA,few,TRBJ1-2,13,TRBV24-1,CATSRGANYGYTF,TGTGCCACGTCGCGTGGGGCCAACTATGGCTACACCTTC
TRBD1,NA,TRBJ1-5,18,TRBV7-7,CASSFGQGSLYSNQPQHF,TGTGCCAGCAGCTTCGGACAGGGATCCTTGTATAGCAATCAGCCCCAGCATTTT
NA,few,TRBJ1-1,13,TRBV6-5,CASSYSGVTEAFF,TGTGCCAGCAGTTACTCGGGCGTTACTGAAGCTTTCTTT
TRBD2,NA,TRBJ2-2,17,TRBV7-6,CASSLISGLAATGELFF,TGTGCCAGCAGCTTAATTTCCGGACTAGCGGCCACCGGGGAGCTGTTTTTT
NA,NA,TRBJ1-6,15,TRBV18,CASSPDGGLRTPLHF,TGTGCCAGCTCCCCGGACGGCGGACTTCGGACACCCCTCCACTTT
NA,NA,TRBJ2-5,15,TRBV2,CASSAQGWAGETQYF,TGTGCCAGCAGCGCTCAGGGGTGGGCCGGAGAGACCCAGTACTTC
NA,few,TRBJ1-2,13,TRBV4-1,CASNRGYDYGYTF,TGCGCCAGCAACCGAGGCTATGACTATGGCTACACCTTC
TRBD1,NA,TRBJ2-7,14,TRBV5-1,CASSFRTGAGEQYF,TGCGCCAGCAGCTTCCGGACAGGGGCTGGGGAGCAGTACTTC
TRBD1,NA,TRBJ2-5,16,TRBV5-5,CASTMRGTGELETQYF,TGTGCCAGCACCATGAGGGGGACAGGGGAATTAGAGACCCAGTACTTC
TRBD1,many,TRBJ1-3,14,TRBV9,CASSRQGSGNTIYF,TGTGCCAGCAGCAGACAGGGCTCCGGAAACACCATATATTTT
TRBD1,NA,TRBJ1-2,15,TRBV11-2,CASSLGTGELEGYTF,TGTGCCAGCAGCTTAGGAACAGGGGAGTTGGAAGGCTACACCTTC
NA,NA,TRBJ2-3,14,TRBV19,CASSNRQRTDTQYF,TGTGCCAGTAGTAATCGACAGCGCACAGATACGCAGTATTTT
NA,NA,TRBJ2-3,18,TRBV1,CTSSQDNCPGTTSDTQYF,TGCACCAGCAGCCAAGATAATTGTCCGGGTACCACTTCAGATACGCAGTATTTT
TRBD1,NA,TRBJ2-5,15,TRBV2,CASSALTGLRETQYF,TGTGCCAGCAGTGCCCTGACAGGGTTAAGGGAGACCCAGTACTTC
NA,many,TRBJ2-1,12,TRBV7-6,CASSRSYNEQFF,TGTGCCAGCAGCCGCAGCTACAATGAGCAGTTCTTC
NA,few,TRBJ1-2,16,TRBV4-1,CASSPRESEEGYGYTF,TGCGCCAGCAGCCCCAGGGAATCTGAGGAGGGCTATGGCTACACCTTC
TRBD2,NA,TRBJ2-1,16,TRBV11-2,CASSQGAGGVYNEQFF,TGTGCCAGCAGCCAGGGAGCGGGAGGGGTCTACAATGAGCAGTTCTTC
NA,NA,TRBJ1-1,16,TRBV7-9,CASSSRAGLTNTEAFF,TGTGCCAGCAGCTCGAGGGCGGGCCTTACGAACACTGAAGCTTTCTTT
NA,few,TRBJ1-2,13,TRBV3-1/TRBV3-2,CASSQRGDNGYTF,TGTGCCAGCAGCCAACGGGGGGACAATGGCTACACCTTC
TRBD1,NA,TRBJ1-2,13,TRBV12-3/TRBV12-4,CASRQTGVYGYTF,TGTGCCAGCAGGCAGACAGGGGTCTATGGCTACACCTTC
NA,few,TRBJ2-7,13,TRBV6-6,CASTPSQNYEQYF,TGTGCCAGCACCCCCTCGCAGAACTACGAGCAGTACTTC
NA,NA,TRBJ1-5,19,TRBV2,CASSGIRTGGIYSNQPQHF,TGTGCCAGCAGTGGAATCCGGACCGGAGGCATATATAGCAATCAGCCCCAGCATTTT
NA,NA,TRBJ1-5,14,TRBV2,CASSGGTAFRPQHF,TGTGCCAGCAGTGGCGGGACTGCTTTTAGGCCCCAGCATTTT
NA,NA,TRBJ1-2,14,TRBV19,CASAGSRGYYGYTF,TGTGCCAGTGCAGGCTCGAGAGGGTACTATGGCTACACCTTC
NA,NA,TRBJ2-1,16,TRBV7-8,CASSLKWLARDNEQFF,TGTGCCAGCAGCTTAAAGTGGCTAGCGAGAGACAATGAGCAGTTCTTC
TRBD1,NA,TRBJ1-1,15,TRBV6-5,CASSRRTGTNTEAFF,TGTGCCAGCAGTCGGAGGACAGGGACAAACACTGAAGCTTTCTTT
NA,NA,TRBJ2-7,15,TRBV6-5,CASSNPGIQTGEQYF,TGTGCCAGCAGTAATCCCGGGATCCAAACCGGGGAGCAGTACTTC
TRBD2,NA,TRBJ2-1,15,TRBV19,CASSIGRENHNEQFF,TGTGCCAGTAGTATTGGGAGGGAGAACCACAATGAGCAGTTCTTC
NA,NA,TRBJ1-2,12,TRBV18,CASSPERDGYTF,TGTGCCAGCTCCCCTGAACGGGATGGCTACACCTTC
NA,NA,TRBJ1-2,15,TRBV5-6,CASSLWGGANYGYTF,TGTGCCAGCAGCTTGTGGGGGGGCGCAAACTATGGCTACACCTTC
TRBD1,NA,TRBJ1-1,14,TRBV27,CASSPLNRGTEAFF,TGTGCCAGCAGCCCACTCAACAGGGGAACTGAAGCTTTCTTT
TRBD2,NA,TRBJ2-7,14,TRBV27,CASSLSSGGHEQYF,TGTGCCAGCAGTTTGTCTAGCGGGGGACACGAACAGTACTTC
TRBD1,NA,TRBJ2-2,18,TRBV7-9,CASSINYGTGVSTGELFF,TGTGCCAGCAGCATCAACTACGGGACAGGGGTGTCCACCGGGGAGCTGTTTTTT
TRBD2,few,TRBJ2-1,13,TRBV4-1,CASSQRTSGGWFF,TGCGCCAGCAGCCAACGTACTAGCGGGGGTTGGTTCTTC
TRBD1,NA,TRBJ1-1,16,TRBV6-5,CASSYSRGDRGSEAFF,TGTGCCAGCAGTTACTCGAGAGGGGACAGGGGCTCTGAAGCTTTCTTT
NA,NA,TRBJ2-5,13,TRBV19,CASSTTEQETQYF,TGTGCCAGTAGTACTACAGAACAAGAGACCCAGTACTTC
TRBD1,NA,TRBJ2-1,15,TRBV7-6,CASSLEGTGGNEQFF,TGTGCCAGCAGCTTAGAAGGGACAGGGGGCAATGAGCAGTTCTTC
TRBD1,NA,TRBJ2-7,15,TRBV6-2/TRBV6-3,CASSSPRTGNYEQYF,TGTGCCAGCAGTTCCCCCCGGACAGGGAACTACGAGCAGTACTTC
NA,once,TRBJ1-1,13,TRBV12-5,CASALAQGPEAFF,TGTGCTAGTGCCCTGGCACAGGGCCCTGAAGCTTTCTTT
TRBD2,NA,TRBJ2-5,14,TRBV2,CASSTSGGAGTQYF,TGTGCCAGCAGCACTAGCGGGGGGGCGGGGACCCAGTACTTC
NA,NA,TRBJ1-2,14,TRBV6-2/TRBV6-3,CASSSATRPYGYTF,TGTGCCAGCAGTTCAGCGACGAGACCATATGGCTACACCTTC
NA,few,TRBJ2-2,14,TRBV25-1,CASSERGTTGELFF,TGTGCCAGCAGTGAACGGGGAACCACCGGGGAGCTGTTTTTT
NA,NA,TRBJ2-2,13,TRBV9,CASSRENTGELFF,TGTGCCAGCAGCCGCGAGAACACCGGGGAGCTGTTTTTT
NA,once,TRBJ2-3,15,TRBV9,CASSVSRGGPDTQYF,TGTGCCAGCAGCGTATCTAGAGGGGGTCCAGATACGCAGTATTTT